The 9 T cell receptor beta chains below all came from one sample that was sequenced in a study of cytomegalovirus exposure and HLA in healthy donors. Primers for the PCR totalled 60 Vbeta and 13 Jbeta. Repertoires were generated with immunoSEQ multiplex PCR, while TCRdb's copy carries only in-frame clones and drops some. The sample records 150,000 to 200,000 clones, 73% being singletons. Sequencing input: PBMCs. The source is a woman aged 18-29 years in good health and CMV-seropositive.

The V and J genes are TRBV28 and TRBJ1-2; 7 bases align to TRBD1. The CDR3 sequence is 13 residues long. V trimming: 5 bases; J trimming: 6 bases; junction bases outside the gene matches: 6. Germline lookup yields CDR1 MDHEN and CDR2 SYDVKM. The CDR3 loop is CASSAQTGNGYTF. DNA for the CDR3: TGTGCCAGCAGTGCCCAGACAGGGAATGGCTACACCTTC.

V and J are TRBV2 and TRBJ1-1; D is unclear. Trimming pared 6 bases from V and 10 bases from J, leaving 18 bases between. Germline values: CDR1 SNHLY, CDR2 FYNNEI. The CDR3 contains 13 residues. CDR3 residues: CASRLGVLVGAFF. The CDR3 DNA is TGTGCCAGCAGGTTGGGCGTACTGGTCGGAGCTTTCTTT.

This chain connects TRBV30 to TRBJ2-3, with D tentatively TRBD2 (7 bases). CDR1 is GTSNPN and CDR2 is SVGIG in the germline V gene (reference sequence). CDR3 length equals 13 residues. V was cut by 5 bases and J by 5 bases, with 14 bases left in between. CDR3 in amino acids: CAWELGGRDTQYF. Here the CDR3 DNA reads TGTGCCTGGGAGCTCGGGGGGCGAGATACGCAGTATTTT.

V is TRBV27 and J is TRBJ2-1; D gene uncertain. V shed 3 bases and J shed 4 bases, with 7 bases lying between them. Germline loops: CDR1 MNHEY, CDR2 SMNVEV (reference sequence). The CDR3 sequence is 13 residues long. The CDR3 nucleotides read TGTGCCAGCAGTTTGGAGAGGTACAATGAGCAGTTCTTC. It specifies CASSLERYNEQFF.

The chain recombines TRBV27 with TRBJ2-7, with 7 bases aligning to TRBD1. V trimming: 6 bases; J trimming: 3 bases; junction bases outside the gene matches: 11. Germline lookup yields CDR1 MNHEY and CDR2 SMNVEV (reference sequence). The CDR3 runs to 15 residues. CDR3 residues: CASRKQGSGGYEQYF. CDR3 DNA: TGTGCCAGCAGAAAACAGGGCTCAGGGGGCTACGAGCAGTACTTC.

The chain recombines TRBV5-5 with TRBJ2-6, with a tentative D call TRBD2 (5 bases). The CDR3 is 16 amino acids. Germline CDR1 and CDR2: SGHKS and YYEKEE (reference sequence). V was trimmed by 5 bases and J by 0 bases, leaving 12 bases between them. CDR3 nucleotides: TGTGCCAGCAGTCCGGGATACAGCTCTGGGGCCAACGTCCTGACTTTC. It specifies CASSPGYSSGANVLTF.

The rearrangement links TRBV7-3 to TRBJ2-3; a possible D gene is TRBD2 (6 bases). V was pared by 1 base and J by 5 bases, with 16 bases between. CDR1 and CDR2 (germline): SGHTA, FQGTGA. This CDR3 contains 16 residues. The CDR3 here is CASSLIGSPGGDTQYF. The CDR3 DNA sequence: TGTGCCAGCAGCTTAATAGGATCACCCGGGGGAGATACGCAGTATTTT.

This chain uses TRBV7-6 with TRBJ1-1; no definite D call. The CDR3 contains 13 residues. V gave up 0 bases and J gave up 8 bases, with 10 bases separating them. Germline CDR1 and CDR2: SGHVS and FNYEAQ. The CDR3 coding sequence is TGTGCCAGCAGCTTAGCCCCCTTAGAGGAAGCTTTCTTT. The encoded protein is CASSLAPLEEAFF.

The CDR3 is CASSLTGSTYEQYF. In nucleotides, the CDR3 is TGCGCCAGCAGTCTGACAGGGTCAACCTACGAGCAGTACTTC. This rearrangement joins TRBV5-1 to TRBJ2-7; 7 bases align to TRBD1. J lost 2 bases, V lost 5 bases, and 7 bases had no gene match. This CDR3 has 14 amino acids. The germline gives CDR1 SGHRS, CDR2 YFSETQ.